A selection of T cell receptor beta chains follows, all from one sample in a study of long-term antiretroviral therapy in people with HIV. Clones were sequenced by immunoSEQ multiplex PCR, and TCRdb holds only the in-frame ones, with some missing. Of 20,000 to 25,000 clones listed, around 82% are singletons. The material was unsorted PBMCs, obtained 1.5 years after starting antiretroviral therapy. Receptors were obtained from a man under 40 with HIV. Each CDR3 is given with its conserved first and last residue. D genes are given only for firm matches. A clone size is listed for some rows: how often the clone was seen (once, few, many), or a class if it is expanded.

d_gene | j_gene | v_gene | abundance | len | CDR3aa | CDR3nt
TRBD1 | TRBJ2-5 | TRBV7-2 | once | 15 | CASSYSRDSLETQYF | TGTGCCAGCAGCTACTCCCGGGACAGCCTAGAGACCCAGTACTTC
NA | TRBJ2-7 | TRBV28 | NA | 15 | CASSLGGSKHYEQYF | TGTGCCAGCAGTTTAGGTGGGTCAAAGCACTACGAGCAGTACTTC
TRBD1 | TRBJ2-7 | TRBV19 | few | 16 | CASSTNTGTGGYEQYF | TGTGCCAGTAGTACTAACACCGGGACAGGGGGCTACGAGCAGTACTTC
TRBD1 | TRBJ2-2 | TRBV7-2 | NA | 17 | CASSLGYRGQDTGELFF | TGTGCCAGCAGCTTAGGCTACAGGGGGCAGGACACCGGGGAGCTGTTTTTT
TRBD2 | TRBJ2-5 | TRBV7-6 | NA | 14 | CASSSGLAEETQYF | TGTGCCAGCAGCTCGGGACTAGCGGAAGAGACCCAGTACTTC
TRBD1 | TRBJ1-1 | TRBV5-5 | NA | 16 | CASSSVPGQGGTEAFF | TGTGCCAGCAGCTCGGTCCCGGGACAGGGTGGGACTGAAGCTTTCTTT
NA | TRBJ2-7 | TRBV11-3 | NA | 15 | CASSPLRGTFDEQYF | TGTGCCAGCAGCCCTCTTAGGGGAACATTCGACGAGCAGTACTTC
NA | TRBJ2-7 | TRBV7-7 | once | 16 | CASSPLGSGSSYEQYF | TGTGCCAGCAGCCCTTTAGGGTCGGGCAGTTCCTACGAGCAGTACTTC
NA | TRBJ1-4 | TRBV7-8 | once | 17 | CASKSSLPGMVDEKLFF | TGTGCCAGCAAATCCTCGCTTCCAGGGATGGTTGATGAAAAACTGTTTTTT
TRBD2 | TRBJ2-7 | TRBV10-3 | NA | 15 | CAISDLTSGQYQQYF | TGTGCCATCAGTGACCTGACTAGCGGCCAGTATCAGCAGTACTTC
TRBD1 | TRBJ2-7 | TRBV18 | NA | 16 | CASSPPDRVSNGEQYF | TGTGCCAGCTCACCTCCCGACAGGGTTTCGAATGGCGAGCAGTACTTC
TRBD2 | TRBJ2-1 | TRBV18 | NA | 16 | CASSPMASGDYNEQFF | TGTGCCAGCTCACCAATGGCTAGCGGGGACTACAATGAGCAGTTCTTC
NA | TRBJ1-4 | TRBV6-1 | NA | 14 | CASSPSGGWEKLFF | TGTGCCAGCAGCCCGTCGGGGGGTTGGGAAAAACTGTTTTTT
NA | TRBJ2-3 | TRBV12-5 | once | 12 | CASGLDTDTQYF | TGTGCTAGTGGTTTGGACACAGATACGCAGTATTTT
TRBD1 | TRBJ1-1 | TRBV11-2 | NA | 16 | CASSLWDREGWIEAFF | TGTGCCAGCAGCTTATGGGACAGGGAGGGCTGGATTGAAGCTTTCTTT
TRBD1 | TRBJ1-1 | TRBV4-1 | NA | 14 | CASSPQGGDTEAFF | TGCGCCAGCAGCCCTCAGGGGGGGGACACTGAAGCTTTCTTT